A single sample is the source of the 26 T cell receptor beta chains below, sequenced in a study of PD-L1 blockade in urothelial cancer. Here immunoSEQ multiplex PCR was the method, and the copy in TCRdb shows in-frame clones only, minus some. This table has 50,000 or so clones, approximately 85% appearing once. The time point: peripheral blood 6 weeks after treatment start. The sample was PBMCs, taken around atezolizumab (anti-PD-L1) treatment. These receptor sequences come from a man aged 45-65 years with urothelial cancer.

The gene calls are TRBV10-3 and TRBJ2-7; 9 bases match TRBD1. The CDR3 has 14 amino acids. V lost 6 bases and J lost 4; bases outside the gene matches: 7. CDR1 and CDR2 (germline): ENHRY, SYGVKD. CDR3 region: CAIRPGQGQYEQYF. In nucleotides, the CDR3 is TGTGCCATCAGACCGGGACAGGGTCAATACGAGCAGTACTTC.

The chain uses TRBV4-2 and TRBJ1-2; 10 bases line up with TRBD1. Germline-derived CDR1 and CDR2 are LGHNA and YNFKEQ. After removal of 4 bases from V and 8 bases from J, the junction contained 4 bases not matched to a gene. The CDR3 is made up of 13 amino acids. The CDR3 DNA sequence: TGTGCCAGCAGCCCCGGGACAGGGGACGGCTACACCTTC. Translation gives CASSPGTGDGYTF.

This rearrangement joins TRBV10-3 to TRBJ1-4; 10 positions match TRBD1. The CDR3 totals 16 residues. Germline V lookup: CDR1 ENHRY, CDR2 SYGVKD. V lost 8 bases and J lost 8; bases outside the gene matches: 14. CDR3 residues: CAISGTGVVGAEKLFF. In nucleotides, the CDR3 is TGTGCCATCTCCGGGACAGGGGTCGTTGGGGCCGAAAAACTGTTTTTT.

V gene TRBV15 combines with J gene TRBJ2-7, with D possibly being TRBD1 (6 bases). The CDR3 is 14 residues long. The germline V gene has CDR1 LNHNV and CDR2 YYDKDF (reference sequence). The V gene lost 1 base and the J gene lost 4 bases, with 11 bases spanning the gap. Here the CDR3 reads CATSRVQGGYEQYF. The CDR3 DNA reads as TGTGCCACCAGCAGAGTACAGGGTGGATACGAGCAGTACTTC.

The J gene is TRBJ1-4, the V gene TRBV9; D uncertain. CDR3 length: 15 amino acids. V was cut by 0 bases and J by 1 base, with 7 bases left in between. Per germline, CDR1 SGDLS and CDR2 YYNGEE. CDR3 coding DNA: TGTGCCAGCAGCGTAGGGCTGCAAACTAATGAAAAACTGTTTTTT. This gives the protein CASSVGLQTNEKLFF.

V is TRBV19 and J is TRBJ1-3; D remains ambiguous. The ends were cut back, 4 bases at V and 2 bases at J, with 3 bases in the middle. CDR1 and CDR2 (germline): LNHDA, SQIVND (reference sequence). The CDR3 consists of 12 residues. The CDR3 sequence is CASSRAGNTIYF. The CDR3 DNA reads TGTGCCAGTAGTAGAGCTGGAAACACCATATATTTT. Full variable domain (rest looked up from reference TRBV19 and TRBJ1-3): DGGITQSPKYLFRKEGQNVTLSCEQNLNHDAMYWYRQDPGQGLRLIYYSQIVNDFQKGDIAEGYSVSREKKESFPLTVTSAQKNPTAFYLCASSRAGNTIYFGEGSWLTVV.

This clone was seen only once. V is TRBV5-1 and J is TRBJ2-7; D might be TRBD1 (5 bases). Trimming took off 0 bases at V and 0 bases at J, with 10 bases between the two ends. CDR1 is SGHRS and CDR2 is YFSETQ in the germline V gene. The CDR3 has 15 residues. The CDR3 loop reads CASSLVAGPSYEQYF. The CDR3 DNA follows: TGCGCCAGCAGCTTGGTGGCAGGGCCCTCCTACGAGCAGTACTTC.

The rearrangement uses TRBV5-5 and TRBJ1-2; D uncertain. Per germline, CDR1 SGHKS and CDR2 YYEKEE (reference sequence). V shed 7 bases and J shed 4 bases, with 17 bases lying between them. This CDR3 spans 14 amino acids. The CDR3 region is CASLGPEPAYGYTF. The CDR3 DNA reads TGTGCCAGCCTTGGCCCGGAGCCAGCCTATGGCTACACCTTC. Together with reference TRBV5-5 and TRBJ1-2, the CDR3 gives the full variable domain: DAGVTQSPTHLIKTRGQQVTLRCSPISGHKSVSWYQQVLGQGPQFIFQYYEKEERGRGNFPDRFSARQFPNYSSELNVNALLLGDSALYLCASLGPEPAYGYTFGSGTRLTVV.

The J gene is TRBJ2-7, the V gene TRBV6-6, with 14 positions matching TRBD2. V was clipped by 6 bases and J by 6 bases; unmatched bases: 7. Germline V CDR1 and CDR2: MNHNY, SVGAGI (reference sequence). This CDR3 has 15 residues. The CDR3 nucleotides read TGTGCCAGCAGCGGGACTAGCGGGAGAGTTGCCGAGCAGTACTTC. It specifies CASSGTSGRVAEQYF.

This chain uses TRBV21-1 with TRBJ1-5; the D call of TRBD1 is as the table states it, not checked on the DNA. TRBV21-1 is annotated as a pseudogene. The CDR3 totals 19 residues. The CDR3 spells CASSLGGKGASGINQPQHF. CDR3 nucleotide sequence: TGTGCCAGCAGCCTAGGGGGAAAGGGGGCGAGTGGAATCAATCAGCCCCAGCATTTT.

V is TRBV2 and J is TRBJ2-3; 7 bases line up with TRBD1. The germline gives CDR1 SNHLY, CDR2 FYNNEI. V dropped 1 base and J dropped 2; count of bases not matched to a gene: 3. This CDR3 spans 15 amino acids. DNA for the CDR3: TGTGCCAGCAGTGAAGACAGGGGTTTCACAGATACGCAGTATTTT. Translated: CASSEDRGFTDTQYF.

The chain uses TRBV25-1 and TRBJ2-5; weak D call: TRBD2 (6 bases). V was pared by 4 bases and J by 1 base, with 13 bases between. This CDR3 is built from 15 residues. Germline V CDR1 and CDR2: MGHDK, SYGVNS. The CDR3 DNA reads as TGTGCCAGCAGTGGCCCCACCGGGAGCCAAGAGACCCAGTACTTC. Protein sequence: CASSGPTGSQETQYF.

This CDR3 is CASSPRTGYEQYF. The CDR3 bases are TGTGCCAGCAGCCCTAGGACTGGGTACGAGCAGTACTTC. The chain links TRBV7-7 to TRBJ2-7; possibly TRBD2 for D (5 bases). The CDR3 totals 13 residues. The germline gives CDR1 SSHAT, CDR2 FNYEAQ (reference sequence). The V end lost 5 bases, the J end lost 4 bases, and 12 bases lay between the germline ends.

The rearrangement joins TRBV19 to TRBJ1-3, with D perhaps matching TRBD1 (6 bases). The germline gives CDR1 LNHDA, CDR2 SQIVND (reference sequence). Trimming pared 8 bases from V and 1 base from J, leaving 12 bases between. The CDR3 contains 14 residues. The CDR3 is CASDPQGSGNTIYF. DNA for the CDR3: TGTGCCAGTGACCCCCAGGGGTCTGGAAACACCATATATTTT.

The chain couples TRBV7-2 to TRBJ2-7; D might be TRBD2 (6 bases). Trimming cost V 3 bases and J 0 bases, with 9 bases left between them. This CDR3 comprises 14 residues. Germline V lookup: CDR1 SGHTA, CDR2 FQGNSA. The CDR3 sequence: CASSFGGLSYEQYF. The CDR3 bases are TGTGCCAGCAGCTTTGGGGGACTCTCCTACGAGCAGTACTTC.

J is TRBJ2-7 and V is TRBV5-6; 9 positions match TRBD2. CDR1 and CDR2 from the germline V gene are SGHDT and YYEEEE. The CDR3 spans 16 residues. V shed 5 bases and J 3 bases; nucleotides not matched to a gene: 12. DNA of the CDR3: TGTGCCAGCAGGCCGGGACCTAGCGGGACAGTCTACGAGCAGTACTTC. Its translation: CASRPGPSGTVYEQYF.

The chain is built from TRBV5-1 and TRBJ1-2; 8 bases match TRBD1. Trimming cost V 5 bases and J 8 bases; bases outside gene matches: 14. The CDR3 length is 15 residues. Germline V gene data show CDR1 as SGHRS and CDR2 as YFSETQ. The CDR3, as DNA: TGCGCCAGCAGTTTCGAGGGCAGGGGGCGCGGAGGCTACACCTTC. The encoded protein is CASSFEGRGRGGYTF. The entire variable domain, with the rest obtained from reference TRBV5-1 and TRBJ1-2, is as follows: KAGVTQTPRYLIKTRGQQVTLSCSPISGHRSVSWYQQTPGQGLQFLFEYFSETQRNKGNFPGRFSGRQFSNSRSEMNVSTLELGDSALYLCASSFEGRGRGGYTFGSGTRLTVV.

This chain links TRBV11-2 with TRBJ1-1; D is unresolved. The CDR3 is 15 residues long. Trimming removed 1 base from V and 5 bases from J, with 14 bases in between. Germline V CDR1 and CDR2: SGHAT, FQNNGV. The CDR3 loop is CASSLAWGGETEAFF. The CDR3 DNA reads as TGTGCCAGCAGCTTAGCATGGGGTGGGGAGACTGAAGCTTTCTTT.

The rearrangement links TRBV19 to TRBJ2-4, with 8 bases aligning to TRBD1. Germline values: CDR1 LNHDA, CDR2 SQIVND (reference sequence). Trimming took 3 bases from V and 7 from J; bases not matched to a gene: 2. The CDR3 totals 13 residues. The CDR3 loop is CASSMTGANIQYF. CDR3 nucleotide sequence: TGTGCCAGTAGTATGACAGGGGCGAACATTCAGTACTTC.

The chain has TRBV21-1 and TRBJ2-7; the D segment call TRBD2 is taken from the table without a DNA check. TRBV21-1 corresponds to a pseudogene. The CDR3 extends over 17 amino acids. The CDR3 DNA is TGTGCCAGCATCCAGCTGGGGTATGGGGGGGACTCCTACGAGCAGTACTTC. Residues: CASIQLGYGGDSYEQYF.

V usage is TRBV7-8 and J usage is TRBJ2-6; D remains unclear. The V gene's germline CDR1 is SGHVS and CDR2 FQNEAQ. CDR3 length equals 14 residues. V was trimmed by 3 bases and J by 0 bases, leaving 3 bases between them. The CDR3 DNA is TGTGCCAGCAGCTTGAGCTCTGGGGCCAACGTCCTGACTTTC. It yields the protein CASSLSSGANVLTF.

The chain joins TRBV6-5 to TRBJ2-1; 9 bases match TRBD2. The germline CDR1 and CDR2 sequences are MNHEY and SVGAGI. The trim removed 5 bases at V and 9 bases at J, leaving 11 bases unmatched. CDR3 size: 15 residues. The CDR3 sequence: CASSALGGRASEQFF. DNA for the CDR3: TGTGCCAGCAGTGCACTAGGCGGGAGGGCCTCTGAGCAGTTCTTC.

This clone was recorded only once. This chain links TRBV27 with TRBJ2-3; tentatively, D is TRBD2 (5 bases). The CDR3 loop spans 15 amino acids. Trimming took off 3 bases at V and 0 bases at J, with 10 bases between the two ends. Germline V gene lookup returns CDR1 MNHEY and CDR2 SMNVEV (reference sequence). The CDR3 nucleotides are TGTGCCAGCAGTTTCGAGGGCCTAAGCACAGATACGCAGTATTTT. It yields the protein CASSFEGLSTDTQYF.

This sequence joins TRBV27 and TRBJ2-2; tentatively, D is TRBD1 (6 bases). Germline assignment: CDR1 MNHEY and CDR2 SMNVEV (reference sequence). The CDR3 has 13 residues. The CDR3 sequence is CALPTGNTGELFF. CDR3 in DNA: TGTGCGCTACCGACAGGGAACACCGGGGAGCTGTTTTTT.

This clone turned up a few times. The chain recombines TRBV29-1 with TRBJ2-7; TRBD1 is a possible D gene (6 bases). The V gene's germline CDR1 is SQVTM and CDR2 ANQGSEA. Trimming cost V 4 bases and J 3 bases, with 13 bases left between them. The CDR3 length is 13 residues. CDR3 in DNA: TGCAGCGTTGGACAGGCCTTTGACTACGAGCAGTACTTC. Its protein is CSVGQAFDYEQYF.

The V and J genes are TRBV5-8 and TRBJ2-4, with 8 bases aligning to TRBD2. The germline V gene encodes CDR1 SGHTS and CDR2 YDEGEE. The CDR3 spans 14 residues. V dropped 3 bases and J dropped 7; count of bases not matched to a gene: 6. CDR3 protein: CASSSGRGVNIQYF. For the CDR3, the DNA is TGTGCCAGCAGCTCGGGGCGGGGGGTTAACATTCAGTACTTC.